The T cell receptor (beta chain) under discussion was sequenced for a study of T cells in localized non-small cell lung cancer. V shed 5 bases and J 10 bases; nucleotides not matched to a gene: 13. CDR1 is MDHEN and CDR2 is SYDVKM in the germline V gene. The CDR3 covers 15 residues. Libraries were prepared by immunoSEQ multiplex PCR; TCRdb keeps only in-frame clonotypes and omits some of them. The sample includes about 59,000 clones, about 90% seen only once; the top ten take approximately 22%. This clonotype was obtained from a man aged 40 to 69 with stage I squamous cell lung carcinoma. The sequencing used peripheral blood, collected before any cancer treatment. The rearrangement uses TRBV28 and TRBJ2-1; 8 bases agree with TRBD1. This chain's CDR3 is CASSPPTGASPEQFF. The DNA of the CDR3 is TGTGCCAGCAGTCCCCCGACAGGGGCGTCGCCAGAGCAGTTCTTC.